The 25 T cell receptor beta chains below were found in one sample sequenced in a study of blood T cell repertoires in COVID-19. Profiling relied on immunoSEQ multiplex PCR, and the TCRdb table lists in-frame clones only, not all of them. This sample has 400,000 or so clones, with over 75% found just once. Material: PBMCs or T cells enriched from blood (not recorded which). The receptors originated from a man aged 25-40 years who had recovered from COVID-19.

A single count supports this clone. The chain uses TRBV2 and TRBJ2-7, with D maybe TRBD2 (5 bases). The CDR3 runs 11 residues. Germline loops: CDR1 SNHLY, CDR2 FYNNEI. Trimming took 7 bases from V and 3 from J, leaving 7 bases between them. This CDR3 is CASMRVYEQYF. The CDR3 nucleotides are TGTGCCAGCATGAGGGTCTACGAGCAGTACTTC.

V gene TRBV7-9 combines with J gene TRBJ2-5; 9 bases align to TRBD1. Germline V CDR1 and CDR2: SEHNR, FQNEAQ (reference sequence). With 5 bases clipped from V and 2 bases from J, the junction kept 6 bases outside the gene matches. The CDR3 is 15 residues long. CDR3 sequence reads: CASSIGQGWQETQYF. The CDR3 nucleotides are TGTGCCAGCAGCATAGGACAGGGGTGGCAAGAGACCCAGTACTTC.

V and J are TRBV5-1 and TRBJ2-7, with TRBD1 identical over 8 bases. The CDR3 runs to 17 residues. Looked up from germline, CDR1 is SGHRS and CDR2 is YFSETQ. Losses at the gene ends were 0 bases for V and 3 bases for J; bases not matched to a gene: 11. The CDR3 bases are TGCGCCAGCAGCTTGGGACCTACGGGACAGGCTGGCTACGAGCAGTACTTC. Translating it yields CASSLGPTGQAGYEQYF.

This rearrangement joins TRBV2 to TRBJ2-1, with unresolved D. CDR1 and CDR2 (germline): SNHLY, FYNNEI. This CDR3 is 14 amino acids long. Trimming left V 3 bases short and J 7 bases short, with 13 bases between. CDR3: CASSEELLPNEQFF. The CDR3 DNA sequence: TGTGCCAGCAGTGAGGAACTATTGCCTAATGAGCAGTTCTTC.

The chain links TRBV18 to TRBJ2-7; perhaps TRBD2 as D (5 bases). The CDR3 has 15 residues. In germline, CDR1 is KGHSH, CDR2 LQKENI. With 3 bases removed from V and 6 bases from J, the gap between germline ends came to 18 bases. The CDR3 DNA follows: TGTGCCAGCTCACCGCAGCGGCAATCTGCCGTCGAGCAGTACTTC. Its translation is CASSPQRQSAVEQYF.

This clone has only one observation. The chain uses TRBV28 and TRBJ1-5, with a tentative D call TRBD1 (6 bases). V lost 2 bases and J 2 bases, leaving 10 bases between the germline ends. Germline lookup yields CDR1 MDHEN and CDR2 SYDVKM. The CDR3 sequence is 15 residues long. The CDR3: CASSLRGGGNQPQHF. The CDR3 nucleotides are TGTGCCAGCAGTTTAAGAGGGGGTGGCAATCAGCCCCAGCATTTT.

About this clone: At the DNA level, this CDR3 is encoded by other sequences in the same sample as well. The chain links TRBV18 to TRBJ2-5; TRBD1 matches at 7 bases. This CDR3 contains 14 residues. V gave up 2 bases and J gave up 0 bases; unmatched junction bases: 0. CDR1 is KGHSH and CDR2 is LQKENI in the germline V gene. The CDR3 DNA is TGTGCCAGCTCACCAGGACAGGACCAAGAGACCCAGTACTTC. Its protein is CASSPGQDQETQYF. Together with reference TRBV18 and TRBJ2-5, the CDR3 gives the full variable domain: NAGVMQNPRHLVRRRGQEARLRCSPMKGHSHVYWYRQLPEEGLKFMVYLQKENIIDESGMPKERFSAEFPKEGPSILRIQQVVRGDSAAYFCASSPGQDQETQYFGPGTRLLVL.

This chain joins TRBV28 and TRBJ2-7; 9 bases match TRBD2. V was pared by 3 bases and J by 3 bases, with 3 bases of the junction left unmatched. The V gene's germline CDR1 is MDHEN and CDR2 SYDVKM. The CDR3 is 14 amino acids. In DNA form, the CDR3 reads TGTGCCAGCAGTTTTAGCGGGGGAAACTACGAGCAGTACTTC. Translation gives CASSFSGGNYEQYF.

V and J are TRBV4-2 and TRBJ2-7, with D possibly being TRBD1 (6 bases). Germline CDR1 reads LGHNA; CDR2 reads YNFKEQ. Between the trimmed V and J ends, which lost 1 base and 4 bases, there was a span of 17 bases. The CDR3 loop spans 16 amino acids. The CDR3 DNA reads TGTGCCAGCAGCCAAGTTTGGGGACAACATTCTTACGAGCAGTACTTC. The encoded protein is CASSQVWGQHSYEQYF.

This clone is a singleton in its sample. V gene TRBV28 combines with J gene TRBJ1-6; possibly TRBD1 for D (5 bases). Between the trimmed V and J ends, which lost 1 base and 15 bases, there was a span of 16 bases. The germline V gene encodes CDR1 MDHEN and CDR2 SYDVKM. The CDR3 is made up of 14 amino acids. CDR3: CASSLLQASHVLHF. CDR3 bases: TGTGCCAGCAGTTTATTACAGGCCTCTCATGTCCTCCACTTT. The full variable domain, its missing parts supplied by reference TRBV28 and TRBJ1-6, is DVKVTQSSRYLVKRTGEKVFLECVQDMDHENMFWYRQDPGLGLRLIYFSYDVKMKEKGDIPEGYSVSREKKERFSLILESASTNQTSMYLCASSLLQASHVLHFGNGTRLTVT.

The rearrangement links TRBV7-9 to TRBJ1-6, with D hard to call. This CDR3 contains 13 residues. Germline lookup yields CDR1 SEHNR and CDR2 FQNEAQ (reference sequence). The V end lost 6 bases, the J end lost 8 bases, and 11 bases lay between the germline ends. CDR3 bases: TGTGCCAGCAGAGGATCAGGTGATTCACCCCTCCACTTT. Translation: CASRGSGDSPLHF.

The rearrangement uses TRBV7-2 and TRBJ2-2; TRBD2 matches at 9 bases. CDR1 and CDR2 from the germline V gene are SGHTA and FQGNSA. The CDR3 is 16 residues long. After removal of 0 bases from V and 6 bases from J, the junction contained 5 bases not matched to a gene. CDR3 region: CASSLAPSGNPGELFF. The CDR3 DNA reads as TGTGCCAGCAGCTTAGCGCCTAGCGGGAATCCCGGGGAGCTGTTTTTT.

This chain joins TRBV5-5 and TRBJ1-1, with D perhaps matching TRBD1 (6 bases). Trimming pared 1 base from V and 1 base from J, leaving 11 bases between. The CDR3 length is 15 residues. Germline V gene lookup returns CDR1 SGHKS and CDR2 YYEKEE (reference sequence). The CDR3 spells CASSLRGAANTEAFF. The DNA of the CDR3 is TGTGCCAGCAGCTTGCGGGGGGCGGCGAACACTGAAGCTTTCTTT. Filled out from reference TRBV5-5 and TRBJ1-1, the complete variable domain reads DAGVTQSPTHLIKTRGQQVTLRCSPISGHKSVSWYQQVLGQGPQFIFQYYEKEERGRGNFPDRFSARQFPNYSSELNVNALLLGDSALYLCASSLRGAANTEAFFGQGTRLTVV.

The chain's CDR3 is CASRPDSYNSPLHF. CDR3 DNA: TGTGCCAGCAGACCGGACAGCTATAATTCACCCCTCCACTTT. The chain recombines TRBV5-4 with TRBJ1-6, with D tentatively TRBD1 (6 bases). Germline-derived CDR1 and CDR2 are SGHNT and YYREEE (reference sequence). Trimming pared 5 bases from V and 3 bases from J, leaving 9 bases between. The CDR3 is made up of 14 amino acids.

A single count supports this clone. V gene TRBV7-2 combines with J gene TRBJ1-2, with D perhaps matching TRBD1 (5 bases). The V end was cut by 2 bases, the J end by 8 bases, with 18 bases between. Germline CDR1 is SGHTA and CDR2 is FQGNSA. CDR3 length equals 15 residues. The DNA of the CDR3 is TGTGCCAGCAGCTTAAAGGAGGGGTTTTTTGCCGGCTACACCTTC. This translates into CASSLKEGFFAGYTF.

CDR3 amino acids: CASSSGQGVGNTIYF. CDR3 DNA: TGTGCCAGCAGCTCGGGACAGGGGGTCGGAAACACCATATATTTT. J is TRBJ1-3 and V is TRBV7-6, with 11 bases matching TRBD1. V lost 4 bases to trimming and J lost 4 bases; unmatched junction nucleotides: 3. The CDR3 totals 15 residues. Germline CDR1 is SGHVS and CDR2 is FNYEAQ. Full variable domain (outside the CDR3, taken from reference TRBV7-6 and TRBJ1-3): GAGVSQSPRYKVTKRGQDVALRCDPISGHVSLYWYRQALGQGPEFLTYFNYEAQQDKSGLPNDRFSAERPEGSISTLTIQRTEQRDSAMYRCASSSGQGVGNTIYFGEGSWLTVV.

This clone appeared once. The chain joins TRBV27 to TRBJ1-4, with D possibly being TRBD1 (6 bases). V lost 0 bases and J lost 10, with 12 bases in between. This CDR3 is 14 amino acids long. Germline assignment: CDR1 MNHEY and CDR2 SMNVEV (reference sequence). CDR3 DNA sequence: TGTGCCAGCAGTTTATCTGGTACAGGGCGAAAACTGTTTTTT. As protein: CASSLSGTGRKLFF.

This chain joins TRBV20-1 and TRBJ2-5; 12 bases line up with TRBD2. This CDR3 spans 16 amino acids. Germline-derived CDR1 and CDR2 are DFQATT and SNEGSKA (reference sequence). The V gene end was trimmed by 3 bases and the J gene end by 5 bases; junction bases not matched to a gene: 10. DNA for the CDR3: TGCAGTGCTAGTCGGACTAGCGGGACTCCTGGGGAGACCCAGTACTTC. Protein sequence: CSASRTSGTPGETQYF.

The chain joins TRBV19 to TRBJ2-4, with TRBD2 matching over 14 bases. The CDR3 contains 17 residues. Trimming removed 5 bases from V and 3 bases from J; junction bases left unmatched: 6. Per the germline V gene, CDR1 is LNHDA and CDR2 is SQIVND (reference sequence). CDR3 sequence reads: CASSLRLAGGYKNIQYF. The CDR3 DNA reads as TGTGCCAGTAGTCTCAGACTAGCGGGAGGGTACAAAAACATTCAGTACTTC.

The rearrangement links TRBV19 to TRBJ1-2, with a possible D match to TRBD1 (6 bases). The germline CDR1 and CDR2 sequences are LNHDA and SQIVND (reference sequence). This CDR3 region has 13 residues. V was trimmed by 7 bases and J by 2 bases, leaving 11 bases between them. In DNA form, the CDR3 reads TGTGCCAGTACCGAAACAGGGAACTATGGCTACACCTTC. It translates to CASTETGNYGYTF.

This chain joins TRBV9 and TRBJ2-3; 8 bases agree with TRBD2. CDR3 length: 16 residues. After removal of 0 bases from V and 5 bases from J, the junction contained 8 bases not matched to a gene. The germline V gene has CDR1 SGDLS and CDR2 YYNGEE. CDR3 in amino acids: CASSVATSGLGDTQYF. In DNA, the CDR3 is TGTGCCAGCAGCGTAGCTACTAGCGGCCTGGGAGATACGCAGTATTTT.

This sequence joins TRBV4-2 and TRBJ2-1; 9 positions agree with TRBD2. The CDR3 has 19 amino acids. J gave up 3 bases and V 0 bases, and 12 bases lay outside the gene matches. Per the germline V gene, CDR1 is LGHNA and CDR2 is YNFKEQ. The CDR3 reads CASSQEFLSAGGIYNEQFF. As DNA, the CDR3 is TGTGCCAGCAGCCAAGAGTTTCTCTCAGCGGGAGGAATCTACAATGAGCAGTTCTTC.

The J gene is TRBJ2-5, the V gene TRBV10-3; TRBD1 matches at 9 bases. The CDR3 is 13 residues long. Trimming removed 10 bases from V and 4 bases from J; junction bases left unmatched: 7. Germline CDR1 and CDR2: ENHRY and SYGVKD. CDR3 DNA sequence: TGTGCCACCGTACAGGGGGCTGGAGAGACCCAGTACTTC. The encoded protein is CATVQGAGETQYF.

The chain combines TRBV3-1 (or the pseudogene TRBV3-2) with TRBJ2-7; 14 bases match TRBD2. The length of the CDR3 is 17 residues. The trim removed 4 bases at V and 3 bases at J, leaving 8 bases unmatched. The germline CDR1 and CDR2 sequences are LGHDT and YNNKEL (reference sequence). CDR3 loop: CASSRGLAGAAGYEQYF. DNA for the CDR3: TGTGCCAGCAGCCGGGGACTAGCGGGAGCCGCAGGCTACGAGCAGTACTTC.

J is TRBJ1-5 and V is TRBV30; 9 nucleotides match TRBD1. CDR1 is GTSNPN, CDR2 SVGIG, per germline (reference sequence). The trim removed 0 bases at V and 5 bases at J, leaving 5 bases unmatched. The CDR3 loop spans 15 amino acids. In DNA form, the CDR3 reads TGTGCCTGGAGTGTACGGACAGGGGCTCATCAGCCCCAGCATTTT. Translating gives CAWSVRTGAHQPQHF.